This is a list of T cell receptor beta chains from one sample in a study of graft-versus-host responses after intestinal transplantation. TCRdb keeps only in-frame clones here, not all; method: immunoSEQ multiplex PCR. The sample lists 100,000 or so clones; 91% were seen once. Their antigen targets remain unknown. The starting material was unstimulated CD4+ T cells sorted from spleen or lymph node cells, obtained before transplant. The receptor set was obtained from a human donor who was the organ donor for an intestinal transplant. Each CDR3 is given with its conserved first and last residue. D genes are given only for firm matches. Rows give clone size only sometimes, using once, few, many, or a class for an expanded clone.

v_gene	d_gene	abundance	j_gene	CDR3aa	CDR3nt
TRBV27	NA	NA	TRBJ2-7	CASSFGPYYEQYF	TGTGCCAGCAGTTTCGGTCCGTACTACGAGCAGTACTTC
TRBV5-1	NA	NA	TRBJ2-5	CASSLRSGRQETQYF	TGCGCCAGCAGCTTGCGATCAGGGCGGCAAGAGACCCAGTACTTC
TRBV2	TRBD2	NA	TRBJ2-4	CASSEPSGGSLTKNIQYF	TGTGCCAGCAGTGAGCCTAGCGGGGGGTCTTTGACCAAAAACATTCAGTACTTC
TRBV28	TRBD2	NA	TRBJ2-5	CASSFASGGPETQYF	TGTGCCAGCAGTTTTGCTAGCGGGGGGCCAGAGACCCAGTACTTC
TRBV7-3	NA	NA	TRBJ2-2	CASSLTGSVGGELFF	TGTGCCAGCAGCTTAACTGGTAGCGTTGGCGGGGAGCTGTTTTTT
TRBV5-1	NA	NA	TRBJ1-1	CASSFEQNTEAFF	TGCGCCAGCAGCTTCGAACAGAACACTGAAGCTTTCTTT
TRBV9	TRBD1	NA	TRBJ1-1	CASSVGTGVEAFF	TGTGCCAGCAGCGTAGGAACAGGGGTTGAAGCTTTCTTT
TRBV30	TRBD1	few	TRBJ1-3	CAWSYQGVDTIYF	TGTGCCTGGAGTTACCAGGGGGTGGACACCATATATTTT
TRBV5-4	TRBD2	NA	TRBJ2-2	CASSLGLGLANTGELFF	TGTGCCAGCAGCTTGGGTTTGGGACTAGCCAACACCGGGGAGCTGTTTTTT
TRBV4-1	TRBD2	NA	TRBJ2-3	CASSQVYGGVSTDTQYF	TGCGCCAGCAGCCAAGTCTACGGGGGGGTTAGCACAGATACGCAGTATTTT
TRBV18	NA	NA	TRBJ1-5	CASSPGPPGSNQPQHF	TGTGCCAGCTCACCGGGGCCGCCAGGCAGCAATCAGCCCCAGCATTTT
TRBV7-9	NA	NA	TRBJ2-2	CASSKGTGTGELFF	TGTGCCAGCAGCAAAGGGACTGGCACCGGGGAGCTGTTTTTT
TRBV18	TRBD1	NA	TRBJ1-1	CASARDRYTEAFF	TGTGCCAGTGCCCGGGACAGGTACACTGAAGCTTTCTTT
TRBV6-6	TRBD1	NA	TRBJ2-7	CASRTGGEQYF	TGTGCCAGCAGAACAGGGGGCGAGCAGTACTTC
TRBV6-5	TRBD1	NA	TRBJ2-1	CASSPGTGYYNEQFF	TGTGCCAGCAGTCCCGGGACAGGTTACTACAATGAGCAGTTCTTC
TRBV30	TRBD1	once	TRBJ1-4	CAWSQTTGGGEKLFF	TGTGCCTGGAGTCAAACTACAGGGGGGGGTGAAAAACTGTTTTTT
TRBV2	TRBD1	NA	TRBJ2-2	CASSVTGVSGELFF	TGTGCCAGCAGTGTTACAGGGGTCAGCGGGGAGCTGTTTTTT
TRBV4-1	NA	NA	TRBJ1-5	CASSHRQANQPQHF	TGCGCCAGCAGCCACAGACAGGCCAATCAGCCCCAGCATTTT
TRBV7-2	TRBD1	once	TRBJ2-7	CASSLVATGFYEQYF	TGTGCCAGCAGCTTAGTAGCGACAGGGTTCTACGAGCAGTACTTC
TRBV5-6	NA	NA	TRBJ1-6	CASSSFYSYNSPLHF	TGTGCCAGCAGCTCCTTCTACTCCTATAATTCACCCCTCCACTTT
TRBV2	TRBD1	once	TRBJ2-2	CASSSGTGLTNTGELFF	TGTGCCAGCAGTTCCGGGACAGGCCTAACGAACACCGGGGAGCTGTTTTTT
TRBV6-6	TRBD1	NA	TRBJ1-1	CASSFSRGENTEAFF	TGTGCCAGCAGTTTTAGCAGGGGGGAGAACACTGAAGCTTTCTTT
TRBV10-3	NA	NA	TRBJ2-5	CAISPYQETQYF	TGTGCCATCAGTCCGTACCAAGAGACCCAGTACTTC
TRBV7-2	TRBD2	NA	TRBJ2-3	CASTPSSGVGEVPQYF	TGTGCCAGCACCCCTTCTAGCGGGGTGGGGGAAGTTCCGCAGTATTTT